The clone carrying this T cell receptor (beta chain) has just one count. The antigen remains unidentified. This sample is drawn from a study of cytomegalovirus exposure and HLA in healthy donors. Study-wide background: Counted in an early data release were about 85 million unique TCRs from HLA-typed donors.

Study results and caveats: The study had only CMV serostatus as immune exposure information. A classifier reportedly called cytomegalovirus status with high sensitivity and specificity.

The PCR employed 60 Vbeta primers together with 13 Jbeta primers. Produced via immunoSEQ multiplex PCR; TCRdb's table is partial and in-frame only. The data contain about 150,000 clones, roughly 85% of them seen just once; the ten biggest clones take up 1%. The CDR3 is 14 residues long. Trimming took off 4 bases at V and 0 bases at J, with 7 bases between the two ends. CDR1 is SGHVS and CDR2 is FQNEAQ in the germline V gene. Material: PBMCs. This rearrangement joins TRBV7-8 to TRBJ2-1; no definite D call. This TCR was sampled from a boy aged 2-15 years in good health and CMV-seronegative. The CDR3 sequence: CASSYSLSYNEQFF. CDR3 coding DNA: TGTGCCAGCAGCTATTCACTCTCCTACAATGAGCAGTTCTTC. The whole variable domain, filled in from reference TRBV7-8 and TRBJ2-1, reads GAGVSQSPRYKVAKRGQDVALRCDPISGHVSLFWYQQALGQGPEFLTYFQNEAQLDKSGLPSDRFFAERPEGSVSTLKIQRTQQEDSAVYLCASSYSLSYNEQFFGPGTRLTVL.